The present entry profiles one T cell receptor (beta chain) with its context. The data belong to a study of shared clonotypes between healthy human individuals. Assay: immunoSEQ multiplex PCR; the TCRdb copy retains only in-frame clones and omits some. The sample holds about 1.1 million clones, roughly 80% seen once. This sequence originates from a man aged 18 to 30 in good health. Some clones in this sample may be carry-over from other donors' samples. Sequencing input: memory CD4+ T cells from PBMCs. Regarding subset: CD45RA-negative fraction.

The CDR3 DNA is TGTGCCAGCAGCTTGGAACCTCCCGGGTTGGGTGAGCAGTTCTTC. It encodes CASSLEPPGLGEQFF. V is TRBV5-6 and J is TRBJ2-1; D is undetermined. The CDR3 runs 15 residues. From germline, CDR1 is SGHDT and CDR2 YYEEEE. The V end was cut by 0 bases, the J end by 9 bases, with 16 bases between.